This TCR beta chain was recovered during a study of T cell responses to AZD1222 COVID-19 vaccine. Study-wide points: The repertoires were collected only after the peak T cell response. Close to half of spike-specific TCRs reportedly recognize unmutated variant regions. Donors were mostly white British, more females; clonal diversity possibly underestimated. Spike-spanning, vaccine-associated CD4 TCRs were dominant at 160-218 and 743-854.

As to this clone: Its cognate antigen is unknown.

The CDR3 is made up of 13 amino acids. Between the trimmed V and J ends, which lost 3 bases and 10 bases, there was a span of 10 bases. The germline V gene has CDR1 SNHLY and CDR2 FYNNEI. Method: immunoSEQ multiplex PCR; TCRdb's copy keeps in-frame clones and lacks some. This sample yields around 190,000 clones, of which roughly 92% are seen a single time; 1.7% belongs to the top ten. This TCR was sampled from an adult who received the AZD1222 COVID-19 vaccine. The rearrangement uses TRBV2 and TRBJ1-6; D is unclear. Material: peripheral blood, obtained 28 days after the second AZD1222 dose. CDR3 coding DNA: TGTGCCAGCAGTGAGGTGGTTAAATCACCCCTCCACTTT. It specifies CASSEVVKSPLHF.